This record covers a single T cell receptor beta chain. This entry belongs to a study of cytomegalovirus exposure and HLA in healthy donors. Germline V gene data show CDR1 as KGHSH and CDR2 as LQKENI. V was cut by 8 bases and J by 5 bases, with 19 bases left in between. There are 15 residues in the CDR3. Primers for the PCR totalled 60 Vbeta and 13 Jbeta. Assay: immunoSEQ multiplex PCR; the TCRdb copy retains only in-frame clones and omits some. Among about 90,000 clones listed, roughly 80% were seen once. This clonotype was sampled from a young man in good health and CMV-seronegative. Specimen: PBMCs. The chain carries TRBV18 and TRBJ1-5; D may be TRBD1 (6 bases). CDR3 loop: CASRRTASLDQPQHF. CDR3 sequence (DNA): TGTGCCAGCCGGCGGACAGCCAGCTTAGATCAGCCCCAGCATTTT.